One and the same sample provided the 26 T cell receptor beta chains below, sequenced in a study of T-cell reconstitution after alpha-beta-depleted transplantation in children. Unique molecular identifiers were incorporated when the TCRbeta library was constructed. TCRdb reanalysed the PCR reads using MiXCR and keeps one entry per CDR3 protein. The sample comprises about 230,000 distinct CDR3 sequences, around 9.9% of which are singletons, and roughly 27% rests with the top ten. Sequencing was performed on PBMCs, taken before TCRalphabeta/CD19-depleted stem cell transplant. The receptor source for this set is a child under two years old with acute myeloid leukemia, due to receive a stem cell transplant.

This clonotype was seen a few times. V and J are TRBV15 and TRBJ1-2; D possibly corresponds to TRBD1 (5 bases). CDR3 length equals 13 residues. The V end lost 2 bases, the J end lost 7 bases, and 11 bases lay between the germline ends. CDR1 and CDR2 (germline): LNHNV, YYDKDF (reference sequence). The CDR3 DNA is TGTGCCACCAGCAGAACCAAAAGGGGTGGCTACACCTTC. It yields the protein CATSRTKRGGYTF.

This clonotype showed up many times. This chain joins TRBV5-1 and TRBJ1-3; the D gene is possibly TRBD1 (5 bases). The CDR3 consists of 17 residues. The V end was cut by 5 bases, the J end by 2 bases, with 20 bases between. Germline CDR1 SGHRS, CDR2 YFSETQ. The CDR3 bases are TGCGCCAGCAGATTTCCGGGACCGCGGTCTGCTGGAAACACCATATATTTT. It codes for CASRFPGPRSAGNTIYF. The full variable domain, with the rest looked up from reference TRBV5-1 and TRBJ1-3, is KAGVTQTPRYLIKTRGQQVTLSCSPISGHRSVSWYQQTPGQGLQFLFEYFSETQRNKGNFPGRFSGRQFSNSRSEMNVSTLELGDSALYLCASRFPGPRSAGNTIYFGEGSWLTVV.

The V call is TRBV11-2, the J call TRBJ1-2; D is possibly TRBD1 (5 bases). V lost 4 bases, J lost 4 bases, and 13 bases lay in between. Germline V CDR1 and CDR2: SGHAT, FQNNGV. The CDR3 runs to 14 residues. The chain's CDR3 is CASSYRQQSYGYTF. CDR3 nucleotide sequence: TGTGCCAGCAGCTATCGACAGCAATCCTATGGCTACACCTTC. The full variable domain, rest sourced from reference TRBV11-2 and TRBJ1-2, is EAGVAQSPRYKIIEKRQSVAFWCNPISGHATLYWYQQILGQGPKLLIQFQNNGVVDDSQLPKDRFSAERLKGVDSTLKIQPAKLEDSAVYLCASSYRQQSYGYTFGSGTRLTVV.

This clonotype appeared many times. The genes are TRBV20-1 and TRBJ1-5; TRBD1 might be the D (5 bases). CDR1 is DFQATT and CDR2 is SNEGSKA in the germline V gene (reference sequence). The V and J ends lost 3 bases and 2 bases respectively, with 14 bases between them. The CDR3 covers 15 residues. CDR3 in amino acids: CSARSIGGGNQPQHF. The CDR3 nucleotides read TGCAGTGCTAGGTCCATCGGAGGGGGCAATCAGCCCCAGCATTTT.

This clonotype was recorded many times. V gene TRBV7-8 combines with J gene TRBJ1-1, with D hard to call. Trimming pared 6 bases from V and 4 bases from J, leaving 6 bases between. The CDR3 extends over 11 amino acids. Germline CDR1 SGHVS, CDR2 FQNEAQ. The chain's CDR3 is CASRVGTEAFF. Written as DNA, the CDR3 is TGTGCCAGCAGGGTGGGCACTGAAGCTTTCTTT.

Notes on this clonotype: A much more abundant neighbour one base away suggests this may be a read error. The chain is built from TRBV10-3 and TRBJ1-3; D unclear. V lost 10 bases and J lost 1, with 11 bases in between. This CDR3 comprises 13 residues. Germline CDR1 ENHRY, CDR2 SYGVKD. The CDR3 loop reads CATMIASGNTIYF. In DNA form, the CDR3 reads TGTGCCACCATGATAGCATCTGGAAACACCATATATTTT.

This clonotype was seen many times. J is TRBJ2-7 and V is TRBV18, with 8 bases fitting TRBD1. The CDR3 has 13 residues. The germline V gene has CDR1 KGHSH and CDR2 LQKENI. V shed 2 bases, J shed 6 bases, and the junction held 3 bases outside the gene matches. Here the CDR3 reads CASSPGQGGEQYF. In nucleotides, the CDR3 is TGTGCCAGCTCACCAGGACAGGGAGGCGAGCAGTACTTC.

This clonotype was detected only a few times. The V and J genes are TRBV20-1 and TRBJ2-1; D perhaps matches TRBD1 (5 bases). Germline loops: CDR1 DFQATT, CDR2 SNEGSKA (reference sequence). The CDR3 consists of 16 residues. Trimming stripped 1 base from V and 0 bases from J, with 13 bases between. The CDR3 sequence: CSARVGAPGSYNEQFF. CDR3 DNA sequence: TGCAGTGCTAGAGTAGGGGCGCCCGGCTCCTACAATGAGCAGTTCTTC.

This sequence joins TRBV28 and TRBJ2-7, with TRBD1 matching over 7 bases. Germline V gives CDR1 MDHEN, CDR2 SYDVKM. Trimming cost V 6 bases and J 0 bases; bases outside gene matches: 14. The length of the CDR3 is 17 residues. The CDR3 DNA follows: TGTGCCAGCAGCCTTCGAATTAAGGACAGGAGCTCCTACGAGCAGTACTTC. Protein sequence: CASSLRIKDRSSYEQYF.

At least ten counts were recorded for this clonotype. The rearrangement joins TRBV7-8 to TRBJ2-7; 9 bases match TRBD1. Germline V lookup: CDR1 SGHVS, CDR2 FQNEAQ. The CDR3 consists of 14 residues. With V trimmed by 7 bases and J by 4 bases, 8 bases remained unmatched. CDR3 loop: CASTLGTGLYEQYF. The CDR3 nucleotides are TGTGCCAGCACCTTGGGGACAGGGCTATACGAGCAGTACTTC.

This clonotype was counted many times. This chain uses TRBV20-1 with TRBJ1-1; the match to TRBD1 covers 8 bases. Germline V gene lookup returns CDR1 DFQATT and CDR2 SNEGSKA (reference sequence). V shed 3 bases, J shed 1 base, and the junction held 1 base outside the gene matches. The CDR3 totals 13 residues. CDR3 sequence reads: CSARDRANTEAFF. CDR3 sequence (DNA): TGCAGTGCTAGGGACAGGGCGAACACTGAAGCTTTCTTT.

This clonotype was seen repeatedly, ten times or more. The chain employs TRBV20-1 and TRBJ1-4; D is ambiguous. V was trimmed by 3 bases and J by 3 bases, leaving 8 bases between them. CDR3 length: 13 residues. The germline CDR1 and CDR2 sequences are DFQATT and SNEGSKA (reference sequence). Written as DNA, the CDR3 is TGCAGTGCTAGTCCGACATCTAATGAAAAACTGTTTTTT. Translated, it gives CSASPTSNEKLFF.

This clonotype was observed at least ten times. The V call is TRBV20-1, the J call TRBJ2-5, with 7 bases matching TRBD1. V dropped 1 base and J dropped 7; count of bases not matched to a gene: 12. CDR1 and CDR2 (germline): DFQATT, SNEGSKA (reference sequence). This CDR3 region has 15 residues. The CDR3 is CSARAPRDRGGTQYF. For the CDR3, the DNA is TGCAGTGCTAGAGCCCCCCGGGACAGAGGAGGGACCCAGTACTTC.

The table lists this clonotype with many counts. CDR3 residues: CATGQGAWNTEAFF. CDR3 in DNA: TGTGCCACCGGACAGGGGGCTTGGAACACTGAAGCTTTCTTT. The J gene is TRBJ1-1, the V gene TRBV5-6; 11 nucleotides agree with TRBD1. The CDR3 contains 14 residues. Unmatched junction bases numbered 5, after V lost 9 bases and J lost 1 base. The germline gives CDR1 SGHDT, CDR2 YYEEEE.

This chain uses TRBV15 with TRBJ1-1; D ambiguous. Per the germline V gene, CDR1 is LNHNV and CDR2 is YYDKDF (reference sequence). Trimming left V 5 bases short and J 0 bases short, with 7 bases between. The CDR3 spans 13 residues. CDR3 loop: CATSEWLNTEAFF. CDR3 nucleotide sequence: TGTGCCACCAGCGAGTGGCTGAACACTGAAGCTTTCTTT.

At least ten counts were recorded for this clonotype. In nucleotides, the CDR3 is TGTGCCAGCTCACCACTAACCCTGGGACAGGGGGCTGCCAATGAGCAGTTCTTC. Amino acid sequence: CASSPLTLGQGAANEQFF. V and J are TRBV18 and TRBJ2-1; 12 nucleotides line up with TRBD1. Germline CDR1 KGHSH, CDR2 LQKENI. V dropped 1 base and J dropped 6; count of bases not matched to a gene: 10. This CDR3 is built from 18 residues.

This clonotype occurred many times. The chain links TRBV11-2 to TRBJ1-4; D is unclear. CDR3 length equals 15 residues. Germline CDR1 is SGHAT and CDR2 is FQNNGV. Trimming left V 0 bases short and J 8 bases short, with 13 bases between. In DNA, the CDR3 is TGTGCCAGCAGCTTAGATCCGAAAACCGCCGAAAAACTGTTTTTT. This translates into CASSLDPKTAEKLFF.

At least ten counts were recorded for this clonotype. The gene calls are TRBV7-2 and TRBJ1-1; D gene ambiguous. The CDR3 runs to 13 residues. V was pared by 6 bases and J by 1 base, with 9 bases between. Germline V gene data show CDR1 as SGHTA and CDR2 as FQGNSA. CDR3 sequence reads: CASRAGWNTEAFF. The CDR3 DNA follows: TGTGCCAGCAGGGCCGGGTGGAACACTGAAGCTTTCTTT.

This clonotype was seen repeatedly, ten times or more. The CDR3 region is CSASSYSYEQYF. In DNA, the CDR3 is TGCAGTGCTAGTAGTTACTCCTACGAGCAGTACTTC. The V gene is TRBV20-1, the J gene TRBJ2-7; D is undetermined. This CDR3 is 12 amino acids long. CDR1 is DFQATT and CDR2 is SNEGSKA in the germline V gene (reference sequence). V shed 3 bases and J shed 0 bases, with 6 bases lying between them.

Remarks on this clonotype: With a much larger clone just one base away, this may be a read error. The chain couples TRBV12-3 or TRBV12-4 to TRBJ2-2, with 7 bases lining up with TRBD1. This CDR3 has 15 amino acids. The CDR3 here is CASSLRGQFNGALFF. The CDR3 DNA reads TGTGCCAGCAGTCTAAGGGGACAGTTTAACGGGGCGCTGTTTTTT.

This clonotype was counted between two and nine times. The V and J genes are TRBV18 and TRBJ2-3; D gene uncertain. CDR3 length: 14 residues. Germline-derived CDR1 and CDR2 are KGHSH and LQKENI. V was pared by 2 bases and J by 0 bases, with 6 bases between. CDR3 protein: CASSPVASTDTQYF. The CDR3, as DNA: TGTGCCAGCTCACCAGTTGCAAGCACAGATACGCAGTATTTT.

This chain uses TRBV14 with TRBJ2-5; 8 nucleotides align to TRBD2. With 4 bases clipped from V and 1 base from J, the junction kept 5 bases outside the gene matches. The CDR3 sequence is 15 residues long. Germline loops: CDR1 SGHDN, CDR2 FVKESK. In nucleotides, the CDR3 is TGTGCCAGCAGCCCCTTAGCGGGGATCCAAGAGACCCAGTACTTC. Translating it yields CASSPLAGIQETQYF. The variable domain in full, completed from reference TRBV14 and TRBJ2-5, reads EAGVTQFPSHSVIEKGQTVTLRCDPISGHDNLYWYRRVMGKEIKFLLHFVKESKQDESGMPNNRFLAERTGGTYSTLKVQPAELEDSGVYFCASSPLAGIQETQYFGPGTRLLVL.

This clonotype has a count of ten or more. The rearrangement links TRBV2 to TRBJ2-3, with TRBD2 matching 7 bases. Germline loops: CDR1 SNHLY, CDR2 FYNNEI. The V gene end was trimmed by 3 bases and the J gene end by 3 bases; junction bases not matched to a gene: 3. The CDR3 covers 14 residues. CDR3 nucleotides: TGTGCCAGCAGTGATCGCGGGAGAACAGATACGCAGTATTTT. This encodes CASSDRGRTDTQYF.

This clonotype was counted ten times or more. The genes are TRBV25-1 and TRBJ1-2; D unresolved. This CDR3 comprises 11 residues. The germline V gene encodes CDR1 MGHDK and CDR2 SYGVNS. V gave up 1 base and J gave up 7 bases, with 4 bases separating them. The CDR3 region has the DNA TGTGCCAGCAGTGAATGGGGTGGCTACACCTTC. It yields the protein CASSEWGGYTF.

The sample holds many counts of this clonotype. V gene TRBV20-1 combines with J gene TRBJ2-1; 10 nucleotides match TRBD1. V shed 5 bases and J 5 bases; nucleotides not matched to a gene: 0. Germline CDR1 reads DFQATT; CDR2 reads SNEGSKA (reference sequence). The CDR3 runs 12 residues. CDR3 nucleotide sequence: TGCAGTGCTGACAGGGGGCACAATGAGCAGTTCTTC. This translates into CSADRGHNEQFF.

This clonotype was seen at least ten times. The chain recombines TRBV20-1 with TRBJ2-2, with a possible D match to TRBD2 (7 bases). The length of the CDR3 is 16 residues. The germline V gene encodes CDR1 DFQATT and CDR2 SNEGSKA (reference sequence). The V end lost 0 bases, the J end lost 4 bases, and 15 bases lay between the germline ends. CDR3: CSARDRRGGGTGELFF. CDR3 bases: TGCAGTGCTAGAGATCGGAGGGGAGGGGGCACCGGGGAGCTGTTTTTT.